The 28 T cell receptor beta chains in this list originate from one sample, sequenced in a study of OX40 agonist ivuxolimab in advanced cancers. Assay: immunoSEQ multiplex PCR; the TCRdb copy retains only in-frame clones and omits some. This table has roughly 72,000 clones, roughly nine tenths appearing once. This sample comprised CD4+ or CD8+ T cells sorted from blood, obtained in a trial of the OX40 agonist ivuxolimab. The source of these receptors is an adult with an advanced solid tumor such as melanoma, head and neck, liver or kidney cancer.

This clone was counted a single time. Other DNA sequences of this sample code for an identical CDR3. The J gene is TRBJ1-6, the V gene TRBV6-6; unclear D gene. V shed 2 bases and J shed 10 bases, with 9 bases lying between them. CDR1 and CDR2 (germline): MNHNY, SVGAGI (reference sequence). The CDR3 consists of 13 residues. CDR3 sequence (DNA): TGTGCCAGCAGTTACACGGGTAACTCACCCCTCCACTTT. Translated: CASSYTGNSPLHF.

The CDR3 reads CSVRQANEKLFF. The CDR3 DNA is TGCAGCGTTCGGCAAGCTAATGAAAAACTGTTTTTT. This sequence joins TRBV29-1 and TRBJ1-4, with D unclear. CDR1 and CDR2 (germline): SQVTM, ANQGSEA. V lost 5 bases to trimming and J lost 3 bases, with 7 bases between them. This CDR3 comprises 12 residues. The whole variable domain, filled in from reference TRBV29-1 and TRBJ1-4, reads SAVISQKPSRDICQRGTSLTIQCQVDSQVTMMFWYRQQPGQSLTLIATANQGSEATYESGFVIDKFPISRPNLTFSTLTVSNMSPEDSSIYLCSVRQANEKLFFGSGTQLSVL.

This sequence joins TRBV19 and TRBJ1-1; 8 bases are a match to TRBD1. Per the germline V gene, CDR1 is LNHDA and CDR2 is SQIVND (reference sequence). This CDR3 region has 16 residues. With V trimmed by 4 bases and J by 1 base, 8 bases remained unmatched. The CDR3 sequence is CASSTQGAQGNTEAFF. In DNA form, the CDR3 reads TGTGCCAGTAGTACCCAGGGGGCACAAGGGAACACTGAAGCTTTCTTT.

The genes are TRBV11-2 and TRBJ1-2; weak D call: TRBD1 (5 bases). Trimming shortened V by 1 base and J by 4 bases, and 13 bases separated the two germline ends. Germline CDR1 SGHAT, CDR2 FQNNGV. This CDR3 comprises 15 residues. The CDR3: CASSLVELGVYGYTF. The CDR3, as DNA: TGTGCCAGCAGCTTAGTGGAGCTGGGGGTCTATGGCTACACCTTC.

The chain uses TRBV29-1 and TRBJ2-3; 8 bases agree with TRBD2. The V gene end was trimmed by 2 bases and the J gene end by 6 bases; junction bases not matched to a gene: 16. CDR1 SQVTM and CDR2 ANQGSEA come from the germline V gene. CDR3 length: 17 amino acids. The CDR3 sequence is CSVESPGRAQIWDTQYF. In DNA, the CDR3 is TGCAGCGTTGAATCACCCGGGAGGGCACAAATTTGGGATACGCAGTATTTT.

The rearrangement joins TRBV2 to TRBJ2-3; TRBD1 is a possible D gene (6 bases). V shed 2 bases and J shed 2 bases, with 11 bases lying between them. Looked up from germline, CDR1 is SNHLY and CDR2 is FYNNEI. CDR3 size: 15 residues. Here the CDR3 DNA reads TGTGCCAGCAGTGAACGGCAGGGGTCCACAGATACGCAGTATTTT. It specifies CASSERQGSTDTQYF.

This chain connects TRBV6-1 to TRBJ1-6; tentative D call: TRBD1 (5 bases). The germline V gene encodes CDR1 MNHNS and CDR2 SASEGT. The CDR3 covers 16 residues. Trimming cost V 1 base and J 9 bases, with 16 bases left between them. The CDR3 nucleotides are TGTGCCAGCAGTGAAGGGGGGTGGGAAGGGGCTTCACCCCTCCACTTT. This gives the protein CASSEGGWEGASPLHF.

This clone was seen once. The junction does not match germline at one end; this may be a read error. The chain uses TRBV4-1 and TRBJ1-3; weak D call: TRBD1 (6 bases). Germline V CDR1 and CDR2: MGHRA, YSYEKL. This CDR3 contains 17 residues. CDR3 nucleotides: TGCGCCAGCAGCCAGACAATCCTTCGGGGGCCTGGAAACACCACATATTTT. Protein sequence: CASSQTILRGPGNTTYF.

The chain uses TRBV6-6 and TRBJ2-7; D perhaps matches TRBD1 (5 bases). CDR1 is MNHNY and CDR2 is SVGAGI in the germline V gene (reference sequence). Between the trimmed V and J ends, which lost 6 bases and 11 bases, there was a span of 14 bases. This CDR3 region has 11 residues. CDR3 coding DNA: TGTGCCAGCAGAACAGGCAAAAGGGAGTACTTC. Amino acids: CASRTGKREYF.

With regard to this clone: At one end the junction does not follow the germline gene, possibly because of a read error. The chain joins TRBV5-1 to TRBJ2-5; TRBD1 matches at 9 bases. Looked up from germline, CDR1 is SGHRS and CDR2 is YFSETQ. CDR3 size: 12 residues. The CDR3 loop reads CASSLEQGAPNF. The CDR3 DNA sequence: TGCGCCAGCAGCTTGGAACAGGGGGCCCCAAACTTC.

This clone has only a few counts. J is TRBJ1-1 and V is TRBV2; 8 positions agree with TRBD1. The V segment lost 6 bases and the J segment 1 base; nucleotides outside the gene matches: 1. CDR3 length: 13 amino acids. In germline, CDR1 is SNHLY, CDR2 FYNNEI. The CDR3 DNA sequence: TGTGCCAGCAGGGGGACAGGGAACACTGAAGCTTTCTTT. This gives the protein CASRGTGNTEAFF.

This rearrangement joins TRBV6-1 to TRBJ1-1, with D perhaps TRBD1 (5 bases). This CDR3 spans 15 amino acids. With 1 base removed from V and 5 bases from J, the gap between germline ends came to 14 bases. CDR1 MNHNS and CDR2 SASEGT come from the germline V gene. For the CDR3, the DNA is TGTGCCAGCAGTGAAGGGCATCAGGGAGGTACTGAAGCTTTCTTT. This gives the protein CASSEGHQGGTEAFF.

The chain carries TRBV5-6 and TRBJ2-7; 7 bases are shared with TRBD1. Germline V gene sequence: CDR1 SGHDT, CDR2 YYEEEE. This CDR3 spans 19 amino acids. V gave up 0 bases and J gave up 0 bases; unmatched junction bases: 15. In DNA form, the CDR3 reads TGTGCCAGCAGCTTGGTGATGGGAACAGGGGTCTTTAGCTCCTACGAGCAGTACTTC. It specifies CASSLVMGTGVFSSYEQYF. Combining the CDR3 with reference TRBV5-6 and TRBJ2-7 gives the whole variable domain DAGVTQSPTHLIKTRGQQVTLRCSPKSGHDTVSWYQQALGQGPQFIFQYYEEEERQRGNFPDRFSGHQFPNYSSELNVNALLLGDSALYLCASSLVMGTGVFSSYEQYFGPGTRLTVT.

J is TRBJ1-4 and V is TRBV2; D gene uncertain. With 5 bases removed from V and 7 bases from J, the gap between germline ends came to 17 bases. This CDR3 has 15 residues. Germline loops: CDR1 SNHLY, CDR2 FYNNEI. The CDR3 sequence: CASSSWAPRGEKLFF. The CDR3 DNA is TGTGCCAGCAGTTCTTGGGCCCCCCGGGGTGAAAAACTGTTTTTT.

This chain uses TRBV11-2 with TRBJ2-7, with 8 bases aligning to TRBD1. V dropped 10 bases and J dropped 3; count of bases not matched to a gene: 2. Germline V CDR1 and CDR2: SGHAT, FQNNGV. This CDR3 region has 11 residues. The CDR3 spells CAIGQGYEQYF. Here the CDR3 DNA reads TGTGCCATAGGACAGGGCTACGAGCAGTACTTC.

The chain joins TRBV10-3 to TRBJ2-5, with 9 positions matching TRBD1. This CDR3 comprises 15 residues. V dropped 10 bases and J dropped 5; count of bases not matched to a gene: 14. Germline loops: CDR1 ENHRY, CDR2 SYGVKD. Written as DNA, the CDR3 is TGTGCCACGGGAGGAGACAGGGGGTTTGGGGAGACCCAGTACTTC. Amino acid sequence: CATGGDRGFGETQYF.

CDR3 sequence (DNA): TGCGCCAGCAGCCAGGGATTTTTCTCGGGACGGAACACTGAAGCTTTCTTT. Translation gives CASSQGFFSGRNTEAFF. The chain has TRBV4-1 and TRBJ1-1; tentative D call: TRBD1 (5 bases). From germline, CDR1 is MGHRA and CDR2 YSYEKL. This CDR3 is built from 17 residues. Deletions cut 3 bases from V and 1 base from J, with 18 bases between.

The V gene is TRBV5-1, the J gene TRBJ1-6; D may be TRBD1 (6 bases). The CDR3 is 14 residues long. The germline CDR1 and CDR2 sequences are SGHRS and YFSETQ. Deletions cut 0 bases from V and 10 bases from J, with 11 bases between. The CDR3 nucleotides are TGCGCCAGCAGCTTGGGGCAGGGGATCTCACCCCTCCACTTT. It is translated as CASSLGQGISPLHF.

V and J are TRBV2 and TRBJ1-1; maybe TRBD1 (6 bases). Between the trimmed V and J ends, which lost 7 bases and 5 bases, there was a span of 17 bases. The CDR3 consists of 14 residues. Germline CDR1 is SNHLY and CDR2 is FYNNEI. CDR3 DNA: TGTGCCAGCACCATACAGGGAGGGAGGACTGAAGCTTTCTTT. Translated, it gives CASTIQGGRTEAFF.

The chain is built from TRBV4-2 and TRBJ2-3, with TRBD2 matching 10 bases. J lost 6 bases, V lost 4 bases, and 4 bases had no gene match. Germline V gives CDR1 LGHNA, CDR2 YNFKEQ. The length of the CDR3 is 14 residues. CDR3 in amino acids: CASSLERGGDTQYF. CDR3 sequence (DNA): TGTGCCAGCAGCCTCGAGCGGGGGGGTGATACGCAGTATTTT.

The genes are TRBV4-2 and TRBJ1-2, with TRBD1 matching over 7 bases. After removal of 2 bases from V and 3 bases from J, the junction contained 3 bases not matched to a gene. The CDR3 is 14 amino acids. Germline V CDR1 and CDR2: LGHNA, YNFKEQ. CDR3 DNA sequence: TGTGCCAGCAGCCAAACCAGGGGGGACTATGGCTACACCTTC. Translated, it gives CASSQTRGDYGYTF.

The chain joins TRBV4-2 to TRBJ2-3, with TRBD2 identical over 8 bases. Germline assignment: CDR1 LGHNA and CDR2 YNFKEQ. This CDR3 has 16 amino acids. After removal of 1 base from V and 5 bases from J, the junction contained 8 bases not matched to a gene. CDR3 nucleotides: TGTGCCAGCAGCCAAGGAGGGGCGGGGGGCGAAGATACGCAGTATTTT. Protein product: CASSQGGAGGEDTQYF.

V is TRBV20-1 and J is TRBJ2-3; maybe TRBD2 (5 bases). CDR3 length: 11 residues. Germline loops: CDR1 DFQATT, CDR2 SNEGSKA (reference sequence). Deletions cut 6 bases from V and 4 bases from J, with 8 bases between. In nucleotides, the CDR3 is TGCAGTGCGGGAGTGGCAGATACGCAGTATTTT. Amino acids: CSAGVADTQYF.

The CDR3 coding sequence is TGTGCCAGCAGAGTACTAGCGGGGGGTTTAGATACGCAGTATTTT. Translation: CASRVLAGGLDTQYF. This chain connects TRBV2 to TRBJ2-3; 12 nucleotides align to TRBD2. The V segment lost 6 bases and the J segment 5 bases; nucleotides outside the gene matches: 6. Germline V gene data show CDR1 as SNHLY and CDR2 as FYNNEI. CDR3 length: 15 amino acids.

This clone has a single count. The genes are TRBV2 and TRBJ1-2; D is uncertain. The CDR3 runs 15 residues. Per germline, CDR1 SNHLY and CDR2 FYNNEI. Trimming stripped 3 bases from V and 3 bases from J, with 14 bases between. The CDR3 DNA reads TGTGCCAGCAGTGAGTGGTTAGGGTTTGACTATGGCTACACCTTC. As protein: CASSEWLGFDYGYTF.

The genes are TRBV5-3 and TRBJ2-6; D gene uncertain. TRBV5-3 is noted as an ORF with a role that remains uncertain. CDR3 size: 17 residues. V shed 0 bases and J shed 0 bases, with 10 bases lying between them. CDR3 coding DNA: TGTGCCAGAAGCTTGGAACGCAGGCACTCTGGGGCCAACGTCCTGACTTTC. Translated, it gives CARSLERRHSGANVLTF.

The chain links TRBV15 to TRBJ1-2, with D hard to call. Germline V lookup: CDR1 LNHNV, CDR2 YYDKDF (reference sequence). This CDR3 spans 15 amino acids. V gave up 4 bases and J gave up 4 bases, with 16 bases separating them. The CDR3 coding sequence is TGTGCCACCAGCATTAACAACGCAGGCGGCTATGGCTACACCTTC. Its protein product is CATSINNAGGYGYTF. The full variable domain, completed using reference TRBV15 and TRBJ1-2, is DAMVIQNPRYQVTQFGKPVTLSCSQTLNHNVMYWYQQKSSQAPKLLFHYYDKDFNNEADTPDNFQSRRPNTSFCFLDIRSPGLGDTAMYLCATSINNAGGYGYTFGSGTRLTVV.

This chain uses TRBV6-1 with TRBJ2-7; D gene unclear. CDR1 is MNHNS and CDR2 is SASEGT in the germline V gene. The CDR3 runs 12 residues. Trimming removed 2 bases from V and 7 bases from J, with 9 bases in between. The CDR3 DNA follows: TGTGCCAGCAGTGAATCGGCTTGGGAGCAGTACTTC. It is translated as CASSESAWEQYF.